The clone carrying this TCR beta chain was counted between two and nine times. The target antigen is unknown. The data are from a study of T cells after yellow fever vaccination. CDR1 is MNHEY and CDR2 is SVGEGT in the germline V gene. The CDR3 totals 14 residues. V lost 5 bases, J lost 7 bases, and 11 bases stayed unmatched. Study results and caveats: Reappearance after the booster was observed for most primary-vaccination clones (about 97% CD4, about 86% CD8).

TCRdb re-called the 5' RACE reads through MiXCR, storing one row per CDR3 protein. This sample has 450,000 to 650,000 distinct CDR3 sequences, with roughly 12% found just once. The chain joins TRBV6-2 or TRBV6-3 to TRBJ2-7; TRBD1 matches 7 bases. Sequenced here: PBMCs, sampled on the day of the yellow fever booster vaccination. The clonotype comes from a man aged 25-45 years who received the YFV17D yellow fever vaccine. The DNA for the CDR3 is TGTGCCAGCAGTCCACAGGGGTCCGTGGGGGAGCAGTACTTC. This gives the protein CASSPQGSVGEQYF.